Below are 3 T cell receptor beta chains sequenced from a single sample in a study of a mutant IDH1 vaccine in newly diagnosed glioma. Produced via immunoSEQ multiplex PCR; TCRdb's table is partial and in-frame only. Among roughly 44,000 clones, around 81% were seen once, and the ten largest hold around 4.5%. Time point of the sample: week 35, safety follow-up. A 20-mer mutant IDH1 peptide at 300 ug was injected subcutaneously with topical imiquimod. No antigens are known for them. The specimen comprised PBMCs, sampled from a glioma patient whose treatment included an IDH1 peptide vaccine. The receptors come from a woman aged 40 to 50 with glioma. Some clones in this sample may be carry-over from other donors' samples.

V and J are TRBV6-6 and TRBJ1-5; perhaps TRBD1 as D (6 bases). The CDR3 loop spans 15 amino acids. The ends were cut back, 7 bases at V and 4 bases at J, with 17 bases in the middle. In germline, CDR1 is MNHNY, CDR2 SVGAGI (reference sequence). The CDR3 is CASIEQGRGNQPQHF. CDR3 nucleotide sequence: TGTGCCAGCATTGAACAGGGACGAGGTAATCAGCCCCAGCATTTT.

The chain is built from TRBV10-3 and TRBJ2-7; D remains ambiguous. Trimming stripped 4 bases from V and 7 bases from J, with 8 bases between. CDR1 is ENHRY and CDR2 is SYGVKD in the germline V gene. CDR3 length: 11 amino acids. The CDR3 loop is CAISVGPEQYF. As DNA, the CDR3 is TGTGCCATCAGTGTCGGGCCAGAGCAGTACTTC.

The chain uses TRBV5-4 and TRBJ2-7; D assignment may be TRBD1 or TRBD2 (5 bases each). Germline CDR1 is SGHNT and CDR2 is YYREEE (reference sequence). The CDR3 totals 14 residues. V was cut by 0 bases and J by 2 bases, with 9 bases left in between. This CDR3 reads CASSLERDPYEQYF. The CDR3 DNA reads TGTGCCAGCAGCTTGGAACGGGACCCCTACGAGCAGTACTTC.